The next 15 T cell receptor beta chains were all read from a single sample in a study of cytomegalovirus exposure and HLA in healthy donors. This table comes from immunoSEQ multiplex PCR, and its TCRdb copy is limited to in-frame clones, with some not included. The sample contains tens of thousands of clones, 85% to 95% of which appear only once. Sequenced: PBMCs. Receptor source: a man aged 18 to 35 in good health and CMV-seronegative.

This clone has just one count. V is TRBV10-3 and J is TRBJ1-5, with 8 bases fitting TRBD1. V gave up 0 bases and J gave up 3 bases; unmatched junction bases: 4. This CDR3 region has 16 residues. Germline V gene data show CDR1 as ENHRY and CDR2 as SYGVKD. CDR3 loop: CAISESPGGDNQPQHF. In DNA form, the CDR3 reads TGTGCCATCAGTGAGTCTCCAGGGGGCGACAATCAGCCCCAGCATTTT.

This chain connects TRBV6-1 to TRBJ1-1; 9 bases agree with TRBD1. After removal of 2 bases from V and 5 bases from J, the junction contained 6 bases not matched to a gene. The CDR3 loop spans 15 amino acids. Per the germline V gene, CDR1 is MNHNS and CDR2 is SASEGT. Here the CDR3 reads CASSEMDRGDTEAFF. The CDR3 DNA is TGTGCCAGCAGTGAAATGGACAGGGGAGATACTGAAGCTTTCTTT.

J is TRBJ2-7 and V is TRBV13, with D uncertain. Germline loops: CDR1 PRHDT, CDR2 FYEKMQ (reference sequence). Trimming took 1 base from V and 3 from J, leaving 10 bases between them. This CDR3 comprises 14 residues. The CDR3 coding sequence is TGTGCCAGCAGCTTAGTGGGCTCAGACTACGAGCAGTACTTC. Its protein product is CASSLVGSDYEQYF.

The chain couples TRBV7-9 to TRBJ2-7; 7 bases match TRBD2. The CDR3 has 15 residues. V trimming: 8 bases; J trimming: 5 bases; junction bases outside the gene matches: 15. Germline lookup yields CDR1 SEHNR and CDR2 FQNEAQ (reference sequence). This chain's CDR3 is CASRLPGGLADEQYF. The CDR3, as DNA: TGTGCCAGCCGCCTCCCCGGAGGGCTAGCGGACGAGCAGTACTTC.

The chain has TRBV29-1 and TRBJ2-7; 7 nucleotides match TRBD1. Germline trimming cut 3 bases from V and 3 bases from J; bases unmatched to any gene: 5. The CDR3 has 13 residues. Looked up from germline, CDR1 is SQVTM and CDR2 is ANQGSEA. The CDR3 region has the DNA TGCAGCGTTGAGCACCGGGACAGCTACGAGCAGTACTTC. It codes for CSVEHRDSYEQYF.

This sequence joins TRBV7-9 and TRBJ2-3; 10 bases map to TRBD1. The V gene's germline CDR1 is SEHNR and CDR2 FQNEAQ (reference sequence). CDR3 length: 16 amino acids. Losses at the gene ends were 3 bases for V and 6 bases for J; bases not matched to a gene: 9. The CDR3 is CASSFPPGQGYDTQYF. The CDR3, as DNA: TGTGCCAGCAGCTTTCCGCCGGGACAGGGGTACGATACGCAGTATTTT.

DNA of the CDR3: TGCGCCAGCAGTGAGGACAGGGTAAGGACTGAAGCTTTCTTT. Its translation is CASSEDRVRTEAFF. This chain links TRBV10-1 with TRBJ1-1; 7 nucleotides agree with TRBD1. The CDR3 length is 14 residues. V lost 2 bases and J lost 5; bases outside the gene matches: 5. The germline gives CDR1 WNHNN, CDR2 SYGVQD (reference sequence).

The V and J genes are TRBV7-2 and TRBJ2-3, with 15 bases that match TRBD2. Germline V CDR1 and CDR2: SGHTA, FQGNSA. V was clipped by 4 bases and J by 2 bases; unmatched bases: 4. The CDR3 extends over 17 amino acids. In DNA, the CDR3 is TGTGCCAGCAGCTCCGGACTAGCGGGGGGGGTCACAGATACGCAGTATTTT. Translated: CASSSGLAGGVTDTQYF.

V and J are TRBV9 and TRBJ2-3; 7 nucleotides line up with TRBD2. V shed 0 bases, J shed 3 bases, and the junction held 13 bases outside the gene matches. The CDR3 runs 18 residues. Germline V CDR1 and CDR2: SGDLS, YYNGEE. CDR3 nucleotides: TGTGCCAGCAGCGTAGGAAGAACTAGCGAGTACCAGACAGATACGCAGTATTTT. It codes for CASSVGRTSEYQTDTQYF.

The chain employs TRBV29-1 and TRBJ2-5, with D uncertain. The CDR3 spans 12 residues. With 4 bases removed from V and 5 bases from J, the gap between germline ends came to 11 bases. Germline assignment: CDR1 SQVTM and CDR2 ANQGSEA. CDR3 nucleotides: TGCAGCGTTGGCCGAGCAATGGAGACCCAGTACTTC. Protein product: CSVGRAMETQYF.

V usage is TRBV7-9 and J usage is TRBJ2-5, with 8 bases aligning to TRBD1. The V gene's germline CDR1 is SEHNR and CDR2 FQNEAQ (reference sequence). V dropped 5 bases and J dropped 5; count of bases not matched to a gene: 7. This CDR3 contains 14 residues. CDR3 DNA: TGTGCCAGCAGCCTGGGACAGGCCGTGGAGACCCAGTACTTC. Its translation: CASSLGQAVETQYF.

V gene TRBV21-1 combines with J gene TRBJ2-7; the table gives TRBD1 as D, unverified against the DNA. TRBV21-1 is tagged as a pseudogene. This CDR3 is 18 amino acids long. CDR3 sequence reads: CASSIRKSGQRKSYEQYF. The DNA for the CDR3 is TGTGCCAGCAGCATACGTAAATCGGGACAGCGTAAGAGTTACGAGCAGTACTTC.

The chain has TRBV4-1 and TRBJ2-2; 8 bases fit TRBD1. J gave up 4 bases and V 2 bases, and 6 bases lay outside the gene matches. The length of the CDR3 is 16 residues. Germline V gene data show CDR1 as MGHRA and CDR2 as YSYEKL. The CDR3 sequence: CASSQPDRAPTGELFF. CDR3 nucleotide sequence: TGCGCCAGCAGCCAACCGGACAGGGCCCCCACCGGGGAGCTGTTTTTT.

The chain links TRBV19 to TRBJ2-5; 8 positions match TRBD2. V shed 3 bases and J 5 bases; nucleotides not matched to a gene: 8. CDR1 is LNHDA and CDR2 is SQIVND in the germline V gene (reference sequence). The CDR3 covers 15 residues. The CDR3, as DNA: TGTGCCAGTAGTATCAGCGGGAGTAGGCCGGAGACCCAGTACTTC. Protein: CASSISGSRPETQYF.

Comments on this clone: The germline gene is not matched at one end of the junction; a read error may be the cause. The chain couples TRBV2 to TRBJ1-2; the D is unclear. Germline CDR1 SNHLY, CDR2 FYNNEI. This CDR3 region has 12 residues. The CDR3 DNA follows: TGTGCCAGCAGTGAAGGACAATTAGTAGCGATGTTC. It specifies CASSEGQLVAMF.